The source of this T cell receptor (beta chain) is a study of graft-versus-host responses after intestinal transplantation. Study observations and caveats: Early post-transplant HvG declines showed an association with peak circulating GvH clone levels.

Note on this clone: Its matching antigen is unknown.

Sequencing used immunoSEQ multiplex PCR; TCRdb keeps in-frame clones, though not all of them. The table shows about 83,000 clones, with around nine tenths occurring only once. The sequence was obtained from a human donor who received an intestinal transplant. Specimen: unstimulated CD4+ T cells sorted from spleen or lymph node cells, collected before intestinal transplant.

The CDR3 bases are TGTGCCAGCAGATCCTTGAGGAGGACGAACACTGAAGCTTTCTTT. Translating it yields CASRSLRRTNTEAFF. J is TRBJ1-1 and V is TRBV6-5; D not certain. V lost 6 bases and J lost 1, with 15 bases in between. Germline CDR1 and CDR2: MNHEY and SVGAGI. This CDR3 comprises 15 residues.